This T cell receptor (beta chain) was profiled in a study of Graves' ophthalmopathy and Graves' hyperthyroidism. Between the trimmed V and J ends, which lost 0 bases and 8 bases, there was a span of 20 bases. Germline lookup yields CDR1 SGDLS and CDR2 YYNGEE. CDR3 length equals 16 residues. From RNA, the CDR3 regions of TCR beta chains were amplified and sequenced. A first-round RT-PCR used HTBI primers, followed by a second-round multiplex PCR. TCRdb fed the multiplex PCR reads into MiXCR, producing one record per CDR3 protein. Altogether about 700,000 distinct CDR3 sequences are present, under 50% being singletons, with the ten largest covering over 2.5%.

V is TRBV9 and J is TRBJ2-5, with D perhaps given as TRBD1 or TRBD2 (5 bases each). The receptor's source is an adult man with Graves' ophthalmopathy. Sequenced material: peripheral blood. CDR3 sequence reads: CASSVEGPAATGTQYF. The CDR3 DNA follows: TGTGCCAGCAGCGTAGAGGGACCAGCGGCTACGGGAACCCAGTACTTC.